The present entry profiles one TCR beta chain with its context. Its antigen remains unidentified. No base quality values were provided; no much bigger clone lies one nucleotide off. TCRbeta CDR3 regions were amplified from genomic DNA by means of the immunoSEQ Assay, a bias-controlled multiplex PCR. Per the source publication's procedure: The number of nucleated cells in each sample was estimated from the amplification of reference gene primers within the assay. To quantify the absolute abundance of each unique TCRbeta CDR3 rearrangement, sequence reads were collapsed and filtered. For each sample, productive Simpson clonality was calculated as the square root of Simpson's diversity index across productive rearrangements. What TCRdb holds here is the immuneACCESS table cut down to in-frame rearrangements. Part of the clones is not present; checked against another copy, under half of the missing clones reflect an unresolved V gene, and the others are unexplained. V, J and clone size were drawn from that table, and D and trimming were deduced from the DNA. The sample table lists some 160,000 clones, approximately 80% of them with a count of one. The ten most abundant clones make up more than 11% of the sample.

For CDR1 and CDR2, the germline V gene (reference sequence) lists GTSNPN and SVGIG. The V end loses 2 bases and the J end loses 8 bases, and a stretch of 12 bases separates them. The CDR3 sequence holds 12 residues, the cysteine and phenylalanine included. Of the read, only the CDR3 DNA is kept; its 36 bases are in frame from base 1. Whole blood was collected in K2EDTA tubes by collaborating institutions according to the institutions' own protocols. For TCRbeta analysis, collaborators shipped samples as frozen whole blood, isolated PBMCs, or DNA extracted from either of those sample types. This entry comes from a study of blood T cell repertoires in COVID-19 (dated by TCRdb to 2020 to 2022). Regarding the complete study: The collaborator samples originated in the United States, Italy and Spain and spanned the acute and convalescent phases of COVID-19. The repertoires were released in a freely available public database meant as a resource for research on the immune response to SARS-CoV-2. The samples were drawn from two sources: the first 160 participants of the ongoing ImmuneRACE study, and 1,000 to 1,500 subjects contributed by 6 global collaborators. HLA class I and class II types, where available, came from metadata supplied by the sample provider rather than from assay-based typing. The dataset comprised deeply sampled blood TCRbeta repertoires from subjects exposed to, actively infected with, or recovered from COVID-19. The material from the prospective study consisted of cDNA or gDNA derived from T cells, B-cell-depleted T cells, or PBMCs. The sample metadata nearly always contained a de-identified subject ID, COVID-19 status, age in years and sex. What the authors observed across the whole study: The amount of clinical and demographic metadata varied by source and participant and was provided uncurated.

Sequenced material: peripheral blood. The chain links TRBV30 with TRBJ1-2; the D segment could be TRBD1, given 6 matching bases. This TCR was recovered from a woman of 80 years or more with acute or convalescent COVID-19. The encoded CDR3 is CAWSPYREGYTF. The bases are TGTGCCTGGAGTCCTTACAGGGAAGGCTACACCTTC.